The T cell receptor (beta chain) described here comes from a study of low-dose radiotherapy and immunotherapy resistance in tumors. Study details: Those assigned to Cohort 2 were treated with 1 Gy per fraction every two weeks (13 Gy in total over 26 weeks). With cycle 1 day 1 as the start, patients took oral aspirin 300 mg daily for four cycles.

This clonotype was found many times. Time point specified: before trial treatment. Patients who could take part had advanced solid tumors with no tumor-infiltrating lymphocytes. First-strand cDNA relied on TRAV- and TRBV-specific primers spanning alpha and beta chains. With a V-primer adapter and a constant-region primer, TCRs were amplified for around 21 PCR cycles. The mRNA which had been isolated was amplified by in vitro transcription. TCRdb reprocessed the reads with MiXCR, giving one entry per CDR3 protein. Of 35,000 to 50,000 distinct CDR3 sequences listed, 25% to 40% are singletons. This TCR was sampled from a male donor with gallbladder cancer. The specimen comprised PBMCs, sampled before treatment.

The CDR3 region has the DNA TGTGCCAGCATTCAAGAGACCCAGTACTTC. It encodes CASIQETQYF. The rearrangement joins TRBV28 to TRBJ2-5; D unclear. CDR3 length: 10 residues. The germline CDR1 and CDR2 sequences are MDHEN and SYDVKM. Trimming stripped 7 bases from V and 2 bases from J, with 2 bases between.